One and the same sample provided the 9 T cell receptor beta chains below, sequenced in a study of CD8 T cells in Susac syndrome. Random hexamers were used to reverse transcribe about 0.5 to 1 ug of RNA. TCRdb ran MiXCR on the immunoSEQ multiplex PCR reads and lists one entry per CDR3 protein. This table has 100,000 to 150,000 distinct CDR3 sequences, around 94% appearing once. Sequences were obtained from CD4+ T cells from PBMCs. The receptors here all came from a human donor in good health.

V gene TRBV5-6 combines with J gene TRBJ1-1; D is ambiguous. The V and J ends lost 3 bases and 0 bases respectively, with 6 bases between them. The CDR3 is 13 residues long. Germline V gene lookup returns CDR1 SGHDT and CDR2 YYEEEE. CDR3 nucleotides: TGTGCCAGCAGCTCCTGGATGAACACTGAAGCTTTCTTT. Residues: CASSSWMNTEAFF.

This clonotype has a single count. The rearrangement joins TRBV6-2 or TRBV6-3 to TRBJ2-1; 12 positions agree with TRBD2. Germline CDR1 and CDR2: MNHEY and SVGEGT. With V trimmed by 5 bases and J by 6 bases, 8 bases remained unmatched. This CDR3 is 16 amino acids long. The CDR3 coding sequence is TGTGCCAGCAGTGGATTTGGGACTAGCGGGCCCAATGAGCAGTTCTTC. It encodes CASSGFGTSGPNEQFF.

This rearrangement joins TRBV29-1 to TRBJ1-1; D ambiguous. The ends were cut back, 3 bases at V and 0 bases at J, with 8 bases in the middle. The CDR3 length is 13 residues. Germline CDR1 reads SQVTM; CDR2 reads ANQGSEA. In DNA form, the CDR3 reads TGCAGCGTTGAGAAGACACTGAACACTGAAGCTTTCTTT. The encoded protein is CSVEKTLNTEAFF.

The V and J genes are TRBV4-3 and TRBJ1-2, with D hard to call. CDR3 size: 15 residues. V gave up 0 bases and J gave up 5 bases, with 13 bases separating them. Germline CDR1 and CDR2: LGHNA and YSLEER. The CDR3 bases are TGCGCCAGCAGCCAAGATGATTGGCAGCCTTATGGCTACACCTTC. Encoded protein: CASSQDDWQPYGYTF.

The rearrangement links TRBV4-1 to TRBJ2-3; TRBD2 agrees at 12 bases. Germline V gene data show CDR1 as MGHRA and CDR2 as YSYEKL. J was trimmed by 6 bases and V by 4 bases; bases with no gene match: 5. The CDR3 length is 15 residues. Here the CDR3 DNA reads TGCGCCAGCAGCCGGCTAGCGGGAGGGCCGGATACGCAGTATTTT. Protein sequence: CASSRLAGGPDTQYF.

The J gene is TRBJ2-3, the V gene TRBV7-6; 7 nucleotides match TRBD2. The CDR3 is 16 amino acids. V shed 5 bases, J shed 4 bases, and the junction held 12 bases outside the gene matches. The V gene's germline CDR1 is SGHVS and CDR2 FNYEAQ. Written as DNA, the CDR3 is TGTGCCAGCAGCCTCCTAGCGGTGATGGAGGCAGATACGCAGTATTTT. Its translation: CASSLLAVMEADTQYF.

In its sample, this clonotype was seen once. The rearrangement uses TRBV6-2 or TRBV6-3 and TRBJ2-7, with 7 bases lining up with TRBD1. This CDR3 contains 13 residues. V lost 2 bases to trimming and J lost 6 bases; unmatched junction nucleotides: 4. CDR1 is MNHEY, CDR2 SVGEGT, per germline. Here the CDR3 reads CASSYQGQTEQYF. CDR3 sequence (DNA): TGTGCCAGCAGTTACCAGGGACAGACCGAGCAGTACTTC.

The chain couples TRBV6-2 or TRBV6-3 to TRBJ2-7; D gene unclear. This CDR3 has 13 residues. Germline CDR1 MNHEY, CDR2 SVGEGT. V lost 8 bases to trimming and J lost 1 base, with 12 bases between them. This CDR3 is CASHPSGSYEQYF. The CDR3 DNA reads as TGTGCCAGCCATCCGTCGGGTTCCTACGAGCAGTACTTC.

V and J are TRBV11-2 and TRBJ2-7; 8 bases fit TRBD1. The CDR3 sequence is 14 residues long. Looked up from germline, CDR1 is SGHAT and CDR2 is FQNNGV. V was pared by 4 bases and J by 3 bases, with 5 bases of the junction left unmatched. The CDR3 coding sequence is TGTGCCAGCAGCTGGACAGGGACGAGCTACGAGCAGTACTTC. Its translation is CASSWTGTSYEQYF. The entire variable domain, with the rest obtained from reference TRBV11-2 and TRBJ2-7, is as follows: EAGVAQSPRYKIIEKRQSVAFWCNPISGHATLYWYQQILGQGPKLLIQFQNNGVVDDSQLPKDRFSAERLKGVDSTLKIQPAKLEDSAVYLCASSWTGTSYEQYFGPGTRLTVT.